The clone carrying this T cell receptor beta chain was counted a few times. Only in-frame clones appear in the TCRdb table, and some are missing; sequencing was by immunoSEQ multiplex PCR. The table includes around 16,000 clones, about 80% detected once. The record originates from a study of pediatric ulcerative colitis. During colonoscopy, one to two rectal pinch biopsies were collected. This clonotype was sampled from a boy younger than 18 who was a control in a study of pediatric ulcerative colitis. Material: gut tissue.

The CDR3 sequence is CSAKGVAELFF. The CDR3 bases are TGCAGTGCTAAAGGGGTAGCGGAGCTGTTTTTT. This chain uses TRBV20-1 with TRBJ2-2, with TRBD1 as a possible D gene (5 bases). V lost 4 bases, J lost 10 bases, and 10 bases lay in between. CDR3 length: 11 residues. Germline values: CDR1 DFQATT, CDR2 SNEGSKA (reference sequence).